This passage covers 2 T cell receptor beta chains from one sample sequenced in a study of blood T cells in healthy people across ages. Together with a sample-barcoded 5' primer, a J-beta primer mix was included in a second PCR lasting about 7 to 11 cycles. MiXCR, applied by TCRdb to the 5' RACE reads, yields one record per CDR3 protein. Here the sample spans 700,000 to 950,000 distinct CDR3 sequences, 55% to 70% being singletons. The material sequenced was blood. These receptors were obtained from a man younger than 40 in good health.

The V call is TRBV2, the J call TRBJ2-1; D gene uncertain. The CDR3 length is 12 residues. CDR1 and CDR2 (germline): SNHLY, FYNNEI. V lost 3 bases, J lost 7 bases, and 7 bases lay in between. CDR3 sequence: CASSDWANEQFF. CDR3 bases: TGTGCCAGCAGTGACTGGGCGAATGAGCAGTTCTTC.

This chain links TRBV7-2 with TRBJ2-7; 8 bases align to TRBD2. The CDR3 is 14 amino acids. Germline V gene lookup returns CDR1 SGHTA and CDR2 FQGNSA. V lost 4 bases to trimming and J lost 5 bases; unmatched junction nucleotides: 7. CDR3 DNA: TGTGCCAGCAGCTACAGCGGGAGTCCGGACGAGCAGTACTTC. Amino acid sequence: CASSYSGSPDEQYF.